Shown below are 32 T cell receptor beta chains from a single sample sequenced in a study of shared clonotypes between healthy human individuals. Cells designated naive CD8 were CD45RO-negative and were positively selected for CCR7, with terminally differentiated effector memory CD45RA+ cells excluded. TCRdb's table, derived via immunoSEQ multiplex PCR, lists solely in-frame clones and lacks some. The top ten clones hold about 24% of a sample with around 700,000 clones, 92% of them seen once. Sequenced input: naive CD8+ T cells sorted from blood. These receptors all stem from a man aged 25-45 years in good health.

The rearrangement joins TRBV5-1 to TRBJ2-3, with D perhaps matching TRBD2 (6 bases). The V and J ends lost 0 bases and 2 bases respectively, with 13 bases between them. This CDR3 has 16 residues. The germline CDR1 and CDR2 sequences are SGHRS and YFSETQ. The CDR3 protein is CASSLDREDATDTQYF. The CDR3 region has the DNA TGCGCCAGCAGCTTGGATAGGGAGGATGCCACAGATACGCAGTATTTT.

Points on this clone: The same CDR3 arises from other DNA sequences in this sample as well. The V and J genes are TRBV11-2 and TRBJ2-7; 10 nucleotides align to TRBD2. Germline CDR1 reads SGHAT; CDR2 reads FQNNGV. The CDR3 totals 15 residues. Losses at the gene ends were 0 bases for V and 3 bases for J; bases not matched to a gene: 2. CDR3 protein: CASSLELAGSYEQYF. The CDR3 DNA follows: TGTGCCAGCAGCTTAGAACTAGCGGGGAGCTACGAGCAGTACTTC.

The chain has TRBV15 and TRBJ2-1; the match to TRBD2 covers 7 bases. In germline, CDR1 is LNHNV, CDR2 YYDKDF (reference sequence). V shed 0 bases and J 13 bases; nucleotides not matched to a gene: 15. This CDR3 is 16 amino acids long. The chain's CDR3 is CATSRDRRGGLAVQFF. CDR3 nucleotides: TGTGCCACCAGCAGAGATCGGAGGGGAGGGCTAGCGGTTCAGTTCTTC.

The V call is TRBV10-3, the J call TRBJ2-3, with D possibly matching TRBD2 (5 bases). V was pared by 5 bases and J by 4 bases, with 16 bases between. Per germline, CDR1 ENHRY and CDR2 SYGVKD. The CDR3 runs to 15 residues. CDR3 bases: TGTGCCATCAGTCTGGACCTGGAGGCGGCAGATACGCAGTATTTT. Translating it yields CAISLDLEAADTQYF.

The chain is built from TRBV12-5 and TRBJ2-5; TRBD2 matches 10 bases. Looked up from germline, CDR1 is LGHNT and CDR2 is FRNRAP. The CDR3 sequence is 16 residues long. Unmatched junction bases numbered 8, after V lost 3 bases and J lost 4 bases. Here the CDR3 reads CASGLGSGGEGETQYF. The CDR3 DNA is TGTGCTAGTGGTTTAGGAAGCGGGGGGGAGGGAGAGACCCAGTACTTC.

CDR3 sequence: CASSIPTISSYNEQFF. The CDR3 DNA reads as TGTGCCAGTAGTATTCCCACCATTAGCTCCTACAATGAGCAGTTCTTC. V and J are TRBV19 and TRBJ2-1; D is ambiguous. The germline V gene has CDR1 LNHDA and CDR2 SQIVND (reference sequence). Trimming left V 3 bases short and J 0 bases short, with 12 bases between. The CDR3 consists of 16 residues.

J is TRBJ2-1 and V is TRBV5-1; the D gene could be TRBD1 or TRBD2 (5 bases each). V was shortened by 4 bases and J by 3 bases, with 14 bases between the two germline ends. The CDR3 is 15 residues long. Germline V CDR1 and CDR2: SGHRS, YFSETQ. The CDR3 DNA sequence: TGCGCCAGCAGCACCGGGGCTCCCCGCTACAATGAGCAGTTCTTC. It specifies CASSTGAPRYNEQFF. The full variable domain, rest sourced from reference TRBV5-1 and TRBJ2-1, is KAGVTQTPRYLIKTRGQQVTLSCSPISGHRSVSWYQQTPGQGLQFLFEYFSETQRNKGNFPGRFSGRQFSNSRSEMNVSTLELGDSALYLCASSTGAPRYNEQFFGPGTRLTVL.

This chain uses TRBV6-1 with TRBJ2-7; TRBD1 might be the D (5 bases). This CDR3 spans 15 amino acids. The germline V gene has CDR1 MNHNS and CDR2 SASEGT. Deletions cut 3 bases from V and 3 bases from J, with 15 bases between. Here the CDR3 reads CASSDPPDSDYEQYF. The CDR3 nucleotides are TGTGCCAGCAGTGACCCCCCCGACAGTGACTACGAGCAGTACTTC.

This clone was counted once. The chain carries TRBV7-6 and TRBJ2-1; 9 positions agree with TRBD2. The J segment lost 10 bases and the V segment lost 3 bases, leaving 10 bases of the junction unmatched. The CDR3 has 15 residues. In germline, CDR1 is SGHVS, CDR2 FNYEAQ. The CDR3 DNA is TGTGCCAGCAGCTTGGCGACTAGCGGTGGGCCGGAGCAGTTCTTC. Translating it yields CASSLATSGGPEQFF.

About this clone: Other nucleotide sequences from this sample produce the same CDR3. V is TRBV5-1 and J is TRBJ2-3; 9 bases match TRBD2. The CDR3 loop spans 16 amino acids. CDR1 and CDR2 from the germline V gene are SGHRS and YFSETQ. V lost 0 bases, J lost 2 bases, and 4 bases stayed unmatched. The CDR3 region has the DNA TGCGCCAGCAGCTTGGGACTAGCGGCATCCACAGATACGCAGTATTTT. Its translation: CASSLGLAASTDTQYF.

The V gene is TRBV11-2, the J gene TRBJ2-6, with 10 bases lining up with TRBD1. Germline V gene data show CDR1 as SGHAT and CDR2 as FQNNGV. The CDR3 loop spans 18 amino acids. V lost 2 bases, J lost 1 base, and 5 bases stayed unmatched. The CDR3 spells CASSLYRDRGSGANVLTF. CDR3 nucleotide sequence: TGTGCCAGCAGCTTATATCGGGACAGGGGATCTGGGGCCAACGTCCTGACTTTC.

This rearrangement joins TRBV9 to TRBJ2-1; 13 bases fit TRBD2. Per the germline V gene, CDR1 is SGDLS and CDR2 is YYNGEE. Unmatched junction bases numbered 8, after V lost 3 bases and J lost 5 bases. CDR3 length equals 17 residues. CDR3 nucleotides: TGTGCCAGCAGCGGGACTAGCGGGAGAGGGGGCAACAATGAGCAGTTCTTC. Amino acid sequence: CASSGTSGRGGNNEQFF.

A few counts support this clone. The gene calls are TRBV5-6 and TRBJ1-1; D unclear. The CDR3 is made up of 16 amino acids. Trimming stripped 1 base from V and 1 base from J, with 14 bases between. In germline, CDR1 is SGHDT, CDR2 YYEEEE. The chain's CDR3 is CASSLTPDNWNTEAFF. In DNA, the CDR3 is TGTGCCAGCAGCTTGACCCCTGATAACTGGAACACTGAAGCTTTCTTT. The full variable domain, rest sourced from reference TRBV5-6 and TRBJ1-1, is DAGVTQSPTHLIKTRGQQVTLRCSPKSGHDTVSWYQQALGQGPQFIFQYYEEEERQRGNFPDRFSGHQFPNYSSELNVNALLLGDSALYLCASSLTPDNWNTEAFFGQGTRLTVV.

The rearrangement links TRBV15 to TRBJ2-6, with D possibly TRBD2 on 5 matching bases. Germline CDR1 is LNHNV and CDR2 is YYDKDF (reference sequence). V lost 9 bases, J lost 3 bases, and 15 bases lay in between. The CDR3 sequence is 15 residues long. CDR3 sequence reads: CATSPRGNGANVLTF. As DNA, the CDR3 is TGTGCCACGTCACCACGAGGGAATGGGGCCAACGTCCTGACTTTC.

The V call is TRBV27, the J call TRBJ2-3; 10 nucleotides line up with TRBD2. This CDR3 is 19 amino acids long. Germline trimming cut 5 bases from V and 0 bases from J; bases unmatched to any gene: 14. Germline V CDR1 and CDR2: MNHEY, SMNVEV (reference sequence). For the CDR3, the DNA is TGTGCCAGCAGTCCTTGGGGGCTAGCGGGAGTTAGAAGCACAGATACGCAGTATTTT. Protein sequence: CASSPWGLAGVRSTDTQYF.

The chain carries TRBV19 and TRBJ1-4; perhaps TRBD1 as D (5 bases). CDR3 length: 15 residues. V was shortened by 5 bases and J by 12 bases, with 22 bases between the two germline ends. CDR1 and CDR2 (germline): LNHDA, SQIVND (reference sequence). For the CDR3, the DNA is TGTGCCAGTAGTCCGGGGACCGTTTCCTTTGAGGAACTGTTTTTT. Translated, it gives CASSPGTVSFEELFF.

The chain is built from TRBV7-9 and TRBJ2-5; TRBD2 agrees at 8 bases. CDR3 length: 15 residues. V was clipped by 5 bases and J by 4 bases; unmatched bases: 9. CDR1 SEHNR and CDR2 FQNEAQ come from the germline V gene (reference sequence). CDR3 DNA sequence: TGTGCCAGCAGCCCACAGCGGGAGAAGAGAGAGACCCAGTACTTC. Protein: CASSPQREKRETQYF.

The chain links TRBV2 to TRBJ2-3; possible D gene TRBD1, 6 bases. The V gene lost 4 bases and the J gene lost 0 bases, with 17 bases spanning the gap. Germline V gene lookup returns CDR1 SNHLY and CDR2 FYNNEI. This CDR3 has 17 residues. The CDR3, as DNA: TGTGCCAGCAGTGCCCGTGCGGACAGAGCTAGCACAGATACGCAGTATTTT. Protein product: CASSARADRASTDTQYF.

The V and J genes are TRBV21-1 and TRBJ2-7; TRBD2 is taken as the D call from the table, unchecked against the DNA. TRBV21-1 counts as a pseudogene. The CDR3 sequence is 16 residues long. The CDR3 protein is CASSKDGLAGAYEQYF. The CDR3 DNA sequence: TGTGCCAGCAGCAAAGACGGTCTAGCGGGAGCCTACGAGCAGTACTTC.

Here the CDR3 DNA reads TGTGCCAGCAGCTTCGGACTAGCTCCCGGGGAGCTGTTTTTT. This gives the protein CASSFGLAPGELFF. The chain joins TRBV7-9 to TRBJ2-2; 8 bases align to TRBD2. The CDR3 has 14 residues. V shed 3 bases and J 6 bases; nucleotides not matched to a gene: 3. Germline assignment: CDR1 SEHNR and CDR2 FQNEAQ (reference sequence).

A word on this clone: Within the sample, other DNA sequences also encode this same CDR3. The rearrangement links TRBV27 to TRBJ2-3; D is unresolved. The V end was cut by 8 bases, the J end by 2 bases, with 5 bases between. The germline CDR1 and CDR2 sequences are MNHEY and SMNVEV (reference sequence). The CDR3 runs 11 residues. Here the CDR3 DNA reads TGTGCCAGCTCAACCACAGATACGCAGTATTTT. Translation gives CASSTTDTQYF.

The chain employs TRBV30 and TRBJ2-3; tentative D call: TRBD2 (6 bases). The CDR3 is 16 amino acids. The V gene's germline CDR1 is GTSNPN and CDR2 SVGIG (reference sequence). V lost 1 base and J 0 bases, leaving 14 bases between the germline ends. CDR3 sequence reads: CAWSGGRSGSTDTQYF. In DNA, the CDR3 is TGTGCCTGGAGTGGGGGTCGGAGCGGGAGCACAGATACGCAGTATTTT.

The chain couples TRBV29-1 to TRBJ2-7, with 10 bases aligning to TRBD1. The V gene end was trimmed by 7 bases and the J gene end by 2 bases; junction bases not matched to a gene: 8. The CDR3 loop spans 14 amino acids. CDR1 and CDR2 from the germline V gene are SQVTM and ANQGSEA. CDR3 nucleotides: TGCAGCGCGTCGGACAGGGGGATCGCCTACGAGCAGTACTTC. It is translated as CSASDRGIAYEQYF.

The rearrangement joins TRBV2 to TRBJ2-7; no definite D call. Germline V gives CDR1 SNHLY, CDR2 FYNNEI. CDR3 length: 12 amino acids. The ends were cut back, 6 bases at V and 3 bases at J, with 9 bases in the middle. The CDR3 region has the DNA TGTGCCAGCAGCGGCAGCCGCTACGAGCAGTACTTC. Its protein product is CASSGSRYEQYF.

CDR3 sequence (DNA): TGTGCCAGCAGTGAACCGGGAGGGGGAACAGATACGCAGTATTTT. Protein product: CASSEPGGGTDTQYF. The rearrangement uses TRBV2 and TRBJ2-3; 8 nucleotides align to TRBD2. Germline-derived CDR1 and CDR2 are SNHLY and FYNNEI. V shed 2 bases, J shed 3 bases, and the junction held 4 bases outside the gene matches. The CDR3 consists of 15 residues.

The chain carries TRBV28 and TRBJ2-7; 7 nucleotides match TRBD2. The germline CDR1 and CDR2 sequences are MDHEN and SYDVKM. The CDR3 covers 14 residues. Trimming took 2 bases from V and 3 from J; bases not matched to a gene: 4. In DNA form, the CDR3 reads TGTGCCAGCAGTTTACCACTAGCGTTCTACGAGCAGTACTTC. It yields the protein CASSLPLAFYEQYF.

In the case of this clone: This CDR3 is also generated by other DNA sequences in the sample. The chain joins TRBV10-3 to TRBJ2-7, with TRBD2 identical over 11 bases. V lost 6 bases to trimming and J lost 0 bases; unmatched junction nucleotides: 1. Germline V gene data show CDR1 as ENHRY and CDR2 as SYGVKD. The CDR3 covers 14 residues. The CDR3 nucleotides are TGTGCCATCAGCGGGACTAGCGGCTCCTACGAGCAGTACTTC. Translating it yields CAISGTSGSYEQYF.

The gene calls are TRBV27 and TRBJ2-7; D might be TRBD1 or TRBD2, each matching 5 bases. Looked up from germline, CDR1 is MNHEY and CDR2 is SMNVEV (reference sequence). The CDR3 loop spans 14 amino acids. Trimming stripped 2 bases from V and 2 bases from J, with 10 bases between. The CDR3 spells CASSLAGAAYEQYF. CDR3 in DNA: TGTGCCAGCAGTTTAGCCGGGGCGGCCTACGAGCAGTACTTC.

This sequence joins TRBV7-9 and TRBJ1-3, with TRBD1 identical over 7 bases. Trimming at V came to 5 bases and at J to 3 bases, leaving 4 bases not matched to a gene. The germline gives CDR1 SEHNR, CDR2 FQNEAQ (reference sequence). The CDR3 has 14 amino acids. In nucleotides, the CDR3 is TGTGCCAGCAGCCCCCGGGACAGTGGAAACACCATATATTTT. Translation: CASSPRDSGNTIYF.

This chain joins TRBV18 and TRBJ2-3, with D uncertain. This CDR3 spans 13 amino acids. Germline V CDR1 and CDR2: KGHSH, LQKENI. The V gene lost 5 bases and the J gene lost 0 bases, with 6 bases spanning the gap. The CDR3 nucleotides are TGTGCCAGCTCATCTGCTAGCACAGATACGCAGTATTTT. It yields the protein CASSSASTDTQYF.

This clone was seen once. The chain couples TRBV4-1 to TRBJ1-1; D is perhaps TRBD1 (5 bases). Per germline, CDR1 MGHRA and CDR2 YSYEKL. The CDR3 runs 16 residues. The germline V and J ends were trimmed by 1 base and 0 bases, with 12 bases remaining between them. CDR3 loop: CASSQVWRDVNTEAFF. The CDR3 DNA is TGCGCCAGCAGCCAAGTCTGGCGGGACGTGAACACTGAAGCTTTCTTT.

The chain recombines TRBV7-9 with TRBJ2-3; D is unclear. V was pared by 5 bases and J by 3 bases, with 15 bases between. The CDR3 runs 15 residues. Per the germline V gene, CDR1 is SEHNR and CDR2 is FQNEAQ (reference sequence). The CDR3 protein is CASSGTGVRTDTQYF. CDR3 in DNA: TGTGCCAGCAGCGGCACCGGTGTCCGGACAGATACGCAGTATTTT.